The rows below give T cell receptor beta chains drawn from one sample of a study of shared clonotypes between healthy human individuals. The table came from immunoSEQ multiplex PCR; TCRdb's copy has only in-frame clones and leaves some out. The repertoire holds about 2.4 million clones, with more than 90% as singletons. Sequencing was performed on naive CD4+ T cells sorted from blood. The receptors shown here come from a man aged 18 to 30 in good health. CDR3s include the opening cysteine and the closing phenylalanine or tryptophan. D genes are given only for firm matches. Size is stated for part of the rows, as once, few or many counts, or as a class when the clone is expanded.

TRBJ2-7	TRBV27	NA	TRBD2	CARRLAGGPVPEQYF	TGTGCCAGAAGACTAGCGGGAGGTCCCGTGCCAGAGCAGTACTTC
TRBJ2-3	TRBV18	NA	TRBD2	CASSIAGQNTDTQYF	TGTGCCAGCTCAATAGCGGGACAAAACACAGATACGCAGTATTTT
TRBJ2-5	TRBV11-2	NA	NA	CASSSVQGRETQYF	TGTGCCAGCAGCTCCGTGCAGGGTCGGGAGACCCAGTACTTC
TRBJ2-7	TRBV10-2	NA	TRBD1	CASTDRVAYEQYF	TGCGCCAGCACCGACAGGGTAGCCTACGAGCAGTACTTC
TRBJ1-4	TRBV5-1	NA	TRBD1	CASSSSRGRVEKLFF	TGCGCCAGCAGCTCTTCCAGGGGGCGGGTTGAAAAACTGTTTTTT
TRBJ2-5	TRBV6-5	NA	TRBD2	CASSGGAETQYF	TGTGCCAGCAGCGGGGGGGCAGAGACCCAGTACTTC
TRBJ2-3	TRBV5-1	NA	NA	CASSLTPGADTQYF	TGCGCCAGCAGCCTTACCCCCGGGGCAGATACGCAGTATTTT
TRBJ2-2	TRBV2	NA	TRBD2	CASSELAGAGTGELFF	TGTGCCAGCAGTGAACTAGCGGGGGCGGGGACCGGGGAGCTGTTTTTT
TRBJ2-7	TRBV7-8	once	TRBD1	CASSFDRDEQYF	TGTGCCAGCAGCTTCGACAGGGACGAGCAGTACTTC
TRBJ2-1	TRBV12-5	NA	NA	CASGLGAGSYNEQFF	TGTGCTAGTGGTTTAGGGGCAGGGTCCTACAATGAGCAGTTCTTC
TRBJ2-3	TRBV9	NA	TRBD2	CASTAKGRTRGRRPSTDTQYF	TGTGCCAGCACCGCGAAGGGTAGGACTAGGGGTCGGAGGCCCTCAACAGATACGCAGTATTTT
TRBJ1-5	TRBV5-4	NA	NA	CATQRGGKGQPQHF	TGTGCCACCCAGCGAGGGGGAAAAGGTCAGCCCCAGCATTTT
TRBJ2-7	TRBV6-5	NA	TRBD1	CATRRGDRQYEQYF	TGTGCCACCCGAAGAGGGGACAGGCAATACGAGCAGTACTTC
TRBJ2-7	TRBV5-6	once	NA	CASSLGSALGRYEQYF	TGTGCCAGCAGCTTGGGGTCTGCCCTCGGACGGTACGAGCAGTACTTC
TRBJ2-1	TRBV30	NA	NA	CAWSLLVSYNEQFF	TGTGCCTGGAGCCTTCTCGTCTCCTACAATGAGCAGTTCTTC
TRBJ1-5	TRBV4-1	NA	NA	CASSQDSSGNQPQHF	TGCGCCAGCAGCCAAGATTCCAGTGGCAATCAGCCCCAGCATTTT
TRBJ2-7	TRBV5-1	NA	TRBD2	CASSFRGESSYEQYF	TGCGCCAGCAGCTTTCGGGGGGAGTCCTCCTACGAGCAGTACTTC
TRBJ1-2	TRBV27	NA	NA	CASTAAGRDGYTF	TGTGCCAGCACCGCAGCCGGGAGAGATGGCTACACCTTC
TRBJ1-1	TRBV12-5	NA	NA	CASGLAAAFFGSSRPPEAFF	TGTGCTAGTGGTTTGGCAGCCGCCTTTTTTGGGAGTTCCAGGCCCCCAGAAGCTTTCTTT
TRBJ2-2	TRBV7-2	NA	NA	CASSLAGYGELFF	TGTGCCAGCAGCTTAGCGGGGTACGGGGAGCTGTTTTTT
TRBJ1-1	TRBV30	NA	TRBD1	CAWSPQGGTAFF	TGTGCCTGGAGTCCTCAGGGGGGGACAGCTTTCTTT
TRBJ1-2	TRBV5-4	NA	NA	CASSLEAGGRNGYTF	TGTGCCAGCAGCTTGGAGGCCGGCGGGAGGAATGGCTACACCTTC
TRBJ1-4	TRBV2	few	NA	CASSKGEKLFF	TGTGCCAGCAGCAAGGGGGAAAAACTGTTTTTT
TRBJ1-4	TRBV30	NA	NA	CAWTGPLNEKLFF	TGTGCCTGGACAGGACCGCTAAATGAAAAACTGTTTTTT
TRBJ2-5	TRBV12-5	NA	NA	CASGLVSETQYF	TGTGCTAGTGGTTTGGTATCAGAGACCCAGTACTTC
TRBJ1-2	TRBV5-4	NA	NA	CASSSDRKDYGYTF	TGTGCCAGCAGCTCTGATAGGAAGGACTATGGCTACACCTTC
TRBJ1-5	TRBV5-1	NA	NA	CASSLKGPPNSNQPQHF	TGCGCCAGCAGCTTGAAGGGGCCCCCTAATAGCAATCAGCCCCAGCATTTT
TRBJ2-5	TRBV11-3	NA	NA	CASSPASQETQYF	TGTGCCAGCAGCCCCGCCTCCCAAGAGACCCAGTACTTC
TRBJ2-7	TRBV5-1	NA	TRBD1	CASSYRDRLAPKWEQYF	TGCGCCAGCAGCTACCGGGACAGGTTAGCACCCAAGTGGGAGCAGTACTTC
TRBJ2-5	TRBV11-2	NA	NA	CASSLGPGETQYF	TGTGCCAGCAGCTTAGGACCAGGAGAGACCCAGTACTTC
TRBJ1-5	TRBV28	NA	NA	CASSFFSAGNQPQHF	TGTGCCAGCAGTTTTTTTAGCGCAGGCAATCAGCCCCAGCATTTT
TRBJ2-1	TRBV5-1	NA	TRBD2	CASRGTSGQGEQFF	TGCGCCAGCAGAGGGACTAGCGGACAGGGTGAGCAGTTCTTC
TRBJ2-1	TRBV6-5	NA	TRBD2	CASSFPGLAGVNEQFF	TGTGCCAGCAGTTTCCCGGGACTAGCGGGGGTCAATGAGCAGTTCTTC
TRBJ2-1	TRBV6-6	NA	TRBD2	CASRETSGTYNEQFF	TGTGCCAGCAGAGAGACTAGCGGGACCTACAATGAGCAGTTCTTC
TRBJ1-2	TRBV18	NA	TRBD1	CASSPGQELYGYTF	TGTGCCAGCTCACCGGGACAGGAATTGTATGGCTACACCTTC
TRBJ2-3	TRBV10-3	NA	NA	CAIKSSTDTQYF	TGTGCCATCAAGAGTAGCACAGATACGCAGTATTTT
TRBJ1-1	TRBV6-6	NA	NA	CASSYLGDRTEAFF	TGTGCCAGCAGTTACCTAGGGGATAGGACTGAAGCTTTCTTT
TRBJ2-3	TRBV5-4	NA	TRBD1	CASSQPRTGKADTQYF	TGTGCCAGCAGCCAGCCGAGGACAGGGAAGGCAGATACGCAGTATTTT
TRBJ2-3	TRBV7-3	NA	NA	CASSLMGGASTDTQYF	TGTGCCAGCAGCTTAATGGGCGGGGCAAGCACAGATACGCAGTATTTT
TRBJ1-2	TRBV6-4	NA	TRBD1	CASSVEQGIEGYTF	TGTGCCAGCAGTGTTGAACAGGGGATCGAGGGCTACACCTTC
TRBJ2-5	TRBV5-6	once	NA	CASSGGPGSFETQYF	TGTGCCAGCAGCGGGGGGCCAGGGTCGTTCGAGACCCAGTACTTC
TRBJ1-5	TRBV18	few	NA	CASSPSGDGQPQHF	TGTGCCAGCTCACCAAGTGGGGACGGCCAGCCCCAGCATTTT
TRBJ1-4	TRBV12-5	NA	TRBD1	CASGRGQGVYPEKLFF	TGTGCTAGTGGGAGGGGACAGGGGGTCTATCCTGAAAAACTGTTTTTT
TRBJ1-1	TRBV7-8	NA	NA	CASSPRRNTEAFF	TGTGCCAGCAGCCCACGGAGAAACACTGAAGCTTTCTTT
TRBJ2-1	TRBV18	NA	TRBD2	CASSPPGGGYNEQFF	TGTGCCAGCTCACCTCCGGGAGGCGGGTACAATGAGCAGTTCTTC
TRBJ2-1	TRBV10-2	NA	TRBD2	CATSGGGSYNEQFF	TGCGCCACCTCTGGGGGGGGGTCCTACAATGAGCAGTTCTTC
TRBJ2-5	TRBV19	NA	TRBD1	CASSMGTAQETQYF	TGTGCCAGTAGTATGGGGACAGCTCAAGAGACCCAGTACTTC
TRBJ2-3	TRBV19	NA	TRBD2	CASSPGGHRPDTQYF	TGTGCCAGTAGTCCGGGGGGGCACCGCCCAGATACGCAGTATTTT
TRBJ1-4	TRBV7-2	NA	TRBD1	CASSLQGAGNEKLFF	TGTGCCAGCAGCTTACAGGGGGCCGGAAATGAAAAACTGTTTTTT
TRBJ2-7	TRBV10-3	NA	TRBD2	CAISESSGTSGGVLGEQYF	TGTGCCATCAGTGAGTCATCGGGGACTAGCGGGGGAGTCCTGGGGGAGCAGTACTTC
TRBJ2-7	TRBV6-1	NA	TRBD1	CASSRTGEAYEQYF	TGTGCCAGCAGCAGGACAGGGGAGGCCTACGAGCAGTACTTC
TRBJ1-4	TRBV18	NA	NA	CASSPTATTNEKLFF	TGTGCCAGCTCACCAACAGCCACAACTAATGAAAAACTGTTTTTT
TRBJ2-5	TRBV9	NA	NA	CASSVEGGRETQYF	TGTGCCAGCAGCGTAGAGGGGGGCAGGGAGACCCAGTACTTC
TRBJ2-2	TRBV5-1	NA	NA	CASRLSTATGELFF	TGCGCCAGCAGACTTTCCACAGCCACCGGGGAGCTGTTTTTT
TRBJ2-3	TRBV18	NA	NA	CASSTQGFGTDTQYF	TGTGCCAGCTCAACTCAGGGTTTTGGCACAGATACGCAGTATTTT
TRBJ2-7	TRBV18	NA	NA	CASSPRLSRVVGDSHYEQYF	TGTGCCAGCTCACCACGTCTTTCGCGGGTCGTCGGTGACAGCCACTACGAGCAGTACTTC
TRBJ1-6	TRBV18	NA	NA	CASSPPNSPLHF	TGTGCCAGCTCACCCCCAAATTCACCCCTCCACTTT